This T cell receptor (beta chain) appears in the sequencing data of a study of blood T cells in healthy people across ages. The study's findings and limits: Long-lived donors carried more naive CD4+ cells and greater diversity than aged donors. The fall in TCR beta diversity per million T cells was roughly linear with age.

A word on this clonotype: Its antigen is as yet unknown.

The CDR3 spans 15 residues. Germline V lookup: CDR1 ENHRY, CDR2 SYGVKD. Trimming took 2 bases from V and 5 from J; bases not matched to a gene: 6. Sample-barcoded 5' priming and a J-beta primer mix drove a second PCR of roughly 7 to 11 cycles. Tags on each cDNA molecule came from a template-switch adaptor with 12 random nucleotides. Each CDR3 protein is one row after TCRdb ran MiXCR on the 5' RACE reads. The repertoire holds 750,000 to 850,000 distinct CDR3 sequences, with 25% as singletons. A further study also used this sample, focusing on T cells of mothers and their children.

The chain is built from TRBV10-3 and TRBJ2-4; 7 positions match TRBD1. The sequence came from a boy between 10 and 17 years old in good health. Sequencing was performed on blood. CDR3 sequence (DNA): TGTGCCATCAGTGAGGAGGGGGCGTGGGAAAACATTCAGTACTTC. Its protein product is CAISEEGAWENIQYF.